This TCR beta chain was retrieved from a study of T cells in Graves' hyperthyroidism and ophthalmopathy. Findings and limits, study-wide: For ophthalmopathy, model prediction preceded onset by a median around 7 months. Ophthalmopathy cases were set apart from stable hyperthyroidism by a 13 V-J model.

This clonotype has only a few counts. Its antigen is undetermined. RNA transcripts yielded amplified TCR beta CDR3 regions. First-round RT-PCR with HTBI primers amplified the TCR CDR3 region. MiXCR was run by TCRdb on the multiplex PCR reads, yielding one entry per CDR3 protein. There are 450,000 to 700,000 distinct CDR3 sequences in the sample; about half occur only once, and around 8% lies in the top ten. Over 18 months, lack of ophthalmopathy progression marked Graves' hyperthyroidism as stable. In germline, CDR1 is PRHDT, CDR2 FYEKMQ (reference sequence). V dropped 0 bases and J dropped 2 bases, with 17 bases sitting between them. The CDR3 covers 17 residues.

Sequenced input: peripheral blood or thyroid tissue (not recorded which). The sequence derives from a woman younger than 35 with Graves' hyperthyroidism. The J gene is TRBJ2-7, the V gene TRBV13; the D gene is possibly TRBD2 (6 bases). CDR3 loop: CASSLGLSGGITYEQYF. CDR3 coding DNA: TGTGCCAGCAGCTTAGGCCTAAGTGGGGGGATTACCTACGAGCAGTACTTC.